These 19 T cell receptor beta chains were sequenced from one sample in a study of blood T cells in healthy people across ages (dated by TCRdb to between 2014 and 2017). To prepare the library, 5' RACE was applied. The sequencer listed for this sample is Illumina HiSeq 2500. A second PCR of 7 to 11 cycles was performed with a sample-barcoded 5' primer and a J-beta primer mix. TCRdb trimmed the raw reads at Q25, called clones with MiXCR and kept productive beta chains. Identical CDR3 protein sequences are pooled into one entry, listed with their most common genes and DNA. The sample includes 1.2 million to 1.5 million distinct CDR3 sequences, with around two fifths observed a single time. The ten largest make up roughly 7.9% of the sample. The sequenced sample consisted of blood. The receptor set was obtained from a woman younger than 35 in good health.

This clonotype was recorded at least ten times. The J gene is TRBJ2-5, the V gene TRBV18, with unresolved D. There are 16 residues in the CDR3. Between the trimmed V and J ends, which lost 1 base and 4 bases, there was a span of 16 bases. The germline gives CDR1 KGHSH, CDR2 LQKENI. The CDR3 DNA reads TGTGCCAGCTCACCACAGATTAGTAGGGAAGCAGAGACCCAGTACTTC. Translating gives CASSPQISREAETQYF.

V gene TRBV7-9 combines with J gene TRBJ2-3; 11 nucleotides line up with TRBD1. The length of the CDR3 is 15 residues. The trim removed 3 bases at V and 6 bases at J, leaving 5 bases unmatched. Germline CDR1 reads SEHNR; CDR2 reads FQNEAQ (reference sequence). DNA for the CDR3: TGTGCCAGCAGCTTGGGGACAGGGGGAATGGATACGCAGTATTTT. Translation: CASSLGTGGMDTQYF.

The V call is TRBV20-1, the J call TRBJ1-5; D is unclear. Germline values: CDR1 DFQATT, CDR2 SNEGSKA (reference sequence). CDR3 length: 18 residues. The V end lost 0 bases, the J end lost 2 bases, and 20 bases lay between the germline ends. The CDR3 bases are TGCAGTGCTAGAGATTTCACGGCAGGTCGGGTGGGCAATCAGCCCCAGCATTTT. Residues: CSARDFTAGRVGNQPQHF.

On this clonotype: At one of its ends the junction is not consistent with the germline gene, which may arise from a read error. The V gene is TRBV12-3 or TRBV12-4, the J gene TRBJ1-4; D gene ambiguous. The CDR3 covers 13 residues. This chain's CDR3 is CTSSPAAGEKLFF. CDR3 sequence (DNA): TGTACCAGCAGTCCTGCGGCGGGCGAAAAACTGTTTTTT.

The chain couples TRBV28 to TRBJ1-2, with a weak D call TRBD1 (6 bases). V shed 1 base and J shed 7 bases, with 13 bases lying between them. This CDR3 region has 14 residues. Germline V gives CDR1 MDHEN, CDR2 SYDVKM. CDR3 sequence (DNA): TGTGCCAGCAGTTTATTTCGGGGGGCGCCTGGCTACACCTTC. Protein sequence: CASSLFRGAPGYTF.

The rearrangement links TRBV11-2 to TRBJ2-1; perhaps TRBD2 as D (5 bases). The CDR3 contains 15 residues. Looked up from germline, CDR1 is SGHAT and CDR2 is FQNNGV. The CDR3 region has the DNA TGTCCCGGCGAGAGTAGGGCTAGTCCGGGAAATGAGCAGTTCTTC. Translation gives CPGESRASPGNEQFF.

The chain joins TRBV10-3 to TRBJ2-5; D remains unclear. Trimming took 8 bases from V and 11 from J, leaving 21 bases between them. This CDR3 comprises 13 residues. Germline CDR1 ENHRY, CDR2 SYGVKD. The CDR3 here is CAISGEIPNEQYF. In DNA, the CDR3 is TGTGCCATCTCAGGTGAAATCCCCAATGAGCAGTACTTC.

This clonotype occurred a few times. The chain is built from TRBV20-1 and TRBJ1-6; 8 nucleotides align to TRBD1. Germline V gene sequence: CDR1 DFQATT, CDR2 SNEGSKA (reference sequence). J was trimmed by 7 bases and V by 6 bases; bases with no gene match: 5. CDR3 length equals 13 residues. CDR3 residues: CSAPGQENSPLHF. For the CDR3, the DNA is TGCAGTGCCCCGGGACAGGAGAATTCACCCCTCCACTTT.

The chain employs TRBV7-9 and TRBJ2-5, with TRBD2 matching 10 bases. The V segment lost 5 bases and the J segment 3 bases; nucleotides outside the gene matches: 3. The V gene's germline CDR1 is SEHNR and CDR2 FQNEAQ (reference sequence). The CDR3 is 14 amino acids. CDR3 DNA: TGTGCCAGCAGCCGGACTAGCGGAGAAGAGACCCAGTACTTC. Its translation: CASSRTSGEETQYF.

The sample holds a few counts of this clonotype. The chain links TRBV10-3 to TRBJ2-5; D might be TRBD2 (7 bases). There are 13 residues in the CDR3. CDR1 is ENHRY and CDR2 is SYGVKD in the germline V gene. Trimming took off 6 bases at V and 4 bases at J, with 12 bases between the two ends. DNA for the CDR3: TGTGCCATCAGGGCGGGGGCAGGAGAGACCCAGTACTTC. Amino acids: CAIRAGAGETQYF.

Here the CDR3 reads CASSQWDRDRNTQYF. The CDR3 DNA follows: TGTGCCAGCAGTCAGTGGGACAGAGACCGAAATACGCAGTATTTT. The chain has TRBV7-6 and TRBJ2-3, with 7 bases identical to TRBD1. The CDR3 loop spans 15 amino acids. The V gene end was trimmed by 6 bases and the J gene end by 7 bases; junction bases not matched to a gene: 13. Germline CDR1 is SGHVS and CDR2 is FNYEAQ. The complete variable domain, with remaining parts taken from reference TRBV7-6 and TRBJ2-3, reads GAGVSQSPRYKVTKRGQDVALRCDPISGHVSLYWYRQALGQGPEFLTYFNYEAQQDKSGLPNDRFSAERPEGSISTLTIQRTEQRDSAMYRCASSQWDRDRNTQYFGPGTRLTVL.

This sequence joins TRBV9 and TRBJ2-7; no clear D. V was shortened by 0 bases and J by 6 bases, with 7 bases between the two germline ends. The CDR3 runs to 12 residues. The germline gives CDR1 SGDLS, CDR2 YYNGEE. Written as DNA, the CDR3 is TGTGCCAGCAGCGTAGATGGATTCGAGCAGTACTTC. It encodes CASSVDGFEQYF.

A word on this clonotype: An end of the junction does not agree with germline; a read error may underlie this. The rearrangement uses TRBV7-3 and TRBJ1-6; D gene unclear. In germline, CDR1 is SGHTA, CDR2 FQGTGA. This CDR3 region has 13 residues. CDR3 sequence: CASSLEPSSALHF. The DNA of the CDR3 is TGTGCCAGCAGCCTAGAACCCAGTTCAGCCCTCCACTTT.

The table lists this clonotype with a few counts. V gene TRBV11-2 combines with J gene TRBJ2-7; TRBD2 aligns across 11 bases. Germline CDR1 is SGHAT and CDR2 is FQNNGV. The J segment lost 2 bases and the V segment lost 0 bases, leaving 6 bases of the junction unmatched. The CDR3 is 17 amino acids. CDR3 amino acids: CASSLDLAGGLTYEQYF. The CDR3 DNA reads TGTGCCAGCAGCTTAGATCTAGCGGGGGGACTTACCTACGAGCAGTACTTC.

The rearrangement joins TRBV3-1 to TRBJ1-6, with D perhaps TRBD1 (6 bases). V lost 6 bases, J lost 5 bases, and 14 bases lay in between. Germline CDR1 LGHDT, CDR2 YNNKEL (reference sequence). This CDR3 spans 15 amino acids. CDR3 loop: CASSPQQGNNSPLHF. The CDR3 nucleotides are TGTGCCAGCAGTCCCCAACAGGGAAATAATTCACCCCTCCACTTT.

This clonotype was found once. CDR3 protein: CASRTSGGAGEQFF. In DNA, the CDR3 is TGTGCCAGCAGAACTAGCGGGGGGGCGGGGGAGCAGTTCTTC. V usage is TRBV12-3 or TRBV12-4 and J usage is TRBJ2-1; TRBD2 aligns across 13 bases. This CDR3 comprises 14 residues. Trimming removed 6 bases from V and 10 bases from J; junction bases left unmatched: 6.

The J gene is TRBJ2-1, the V gene TRBV11-2; D is possibly TRBD1 (6 bases). V was pared by 1 base and J by 8 bases, with 15 bases between. This CDR3 is built from 15 residues. Germline CDR1 SGHAT, CDR2 FQNNGV. CDR3 sequence reads: CASSLGGQGPYEQFF. In DNA form, the CDR3 reads TGTGCCAGCAGCTTAGGGGGGCAGGGTCCCTATGAGCAGTTCTTC.

This clonotype was observed a handful of times. The chain carries TRBV20-1 and TRBJ2-4, with D perhaps being TRBD1 or TRBD2 (6 bases each). The CDR3 consists of 13 residues. The germline V gene has CDR1 DFQATT and CDR2 SNEGSKA (reference sequence). The V end was cut by 6 bases, the J end by 0 bases, with 9 bases between. The CDR3, as DNA: TGCAGTGCCGAGGGGGGAGCCAAAAACATTCAGTACTTC. Its protein product is CSAEGGAKNIQYF.

The chain employs TRBV20-1 and TRBJ2-3; D ambiguous. Trimming left V 1 base short and J 1 base short, with 6 bases between. The CDR3 has 13 amino acids. Germline loops: CDR1 DFQATT, CDR2 SNEGSKA (reference sequence). For the CDR3, the DNA is TGCAGTGCTAGAGGGCTCGGCACAGATACGCAGTATTTT. This translates into CSARGLGTDTQYF.